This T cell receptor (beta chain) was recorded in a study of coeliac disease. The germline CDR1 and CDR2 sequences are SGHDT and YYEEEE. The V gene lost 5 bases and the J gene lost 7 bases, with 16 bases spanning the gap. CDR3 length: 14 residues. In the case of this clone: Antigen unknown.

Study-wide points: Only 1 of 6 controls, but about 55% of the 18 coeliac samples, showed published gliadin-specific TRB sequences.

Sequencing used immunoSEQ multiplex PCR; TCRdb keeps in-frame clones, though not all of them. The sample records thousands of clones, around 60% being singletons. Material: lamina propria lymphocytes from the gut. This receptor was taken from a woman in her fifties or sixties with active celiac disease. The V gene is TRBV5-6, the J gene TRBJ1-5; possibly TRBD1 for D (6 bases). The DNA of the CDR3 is TGTGCCAGCAGTTCCACAGGGTTGGGCCAGCCCCAGCATTTT. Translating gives CASSSTGLGQPQHF.